This T cell receptor (beta chain) was documented in a study of cytomegalovirus exposure and HLA in healthy donors (dated by TCRdb to the late 2010s). Notes on the research overall: According to a later analysis, the 120 or so validation repertoires were produced on the same platform as the approximately 620 repertoires of the first cohort. The study aimed to test whether signatures of past pathogen exposure could be identified by cataloging public T cell receptors. A separate validation cohort of about 110 different subjects was used in addition to the 666-subject first cohort. High-throughput TCR immunosequencing, statistical association of individual TCRs with disease status, and machine learning were combined to predict cytomegalovirus infection status.

The donors belonged to the validation cohort of 90 to 150 subjects, which was separate from the roughly 700-subject first cohort. Results the study describes overall, beyond this receptor: A total of roughly 160 TCR beta chains were listed by the study as associated with cytomegalovirus. Subsequent analysis determined that TCRs grouped into clusters in the first cohort also showed a tendency toward co-occurrence across the 90 to 150 validation repertoires, and 85% to 95% of cluster scores exceeded 0. In both the original and validation cohorts, the classifier was reported to diagnose cytomegalovirus status with high specificity and sensitivity. Three of the identified cytomegalovirus-associated TCR beta chains were confirmed in vitro to be specific for cytomegalovirus antigens. While some public TCRs were present in many individuals, most TCR sequences turned up only very rarely across donors. It was suggested by the authors that the approach could potentially be generalized to other disease states and immunological phenotypes. All 120 or so repertoires were used to score co-occurrence in the validation cohort in a later analysis, because that analysis had no HLA typing for the cohort.

Only a few counts were recorded for this clone. What antigen it recognizes has not been identified. The sample holds no much larger clone one base away, and base qualities are not on file. Libraries were made using the immunoSEQ multiplex PCR assay. The paper's processing steps were these. A statistical classification framework was developed to diagnose cytomegalovirus status using the catalog of TCR beta chain sequences. TCRdb provides this immuneACCESS table in a form limited to in-frame rearrangements. Some clones are lacking; in checked studies, under half of them reflect an unresolved V gene, and why the rest are absent is not known. The V and J calls and the clone size are those of that table, but D and trimming were determined from the DNA. Counted in this sample were roughly 310,000 clones; approximately 85% of them appeared once. The leading ten clones occupy 0.9% to 1% of the sample. The CDR3 contains 17 residues, cysteine and phenylalanine counted. Only CDR3 DNA is held: 51 bases, read in frame from base 1. V and J lose 2 bases and 0 bases, and a span of 17 bases separates them. The germline V gene (reference sequence) specifies GTSNPN as CDR1 and SVGIG as CDR2.

This TCR came from a young man in good health and CMV-seronegative. Sequenced material: PBMCs. The chain is encoded by TRBV30 joined to TRBJ2-1; D gene: possibly TRBD2, on 6 matching bases. The CDR3 protein: CAWSQWGRTNSYNEQFF. The sequenced DNA: TGTGCCTGGAGTCAGTGGGGTCGGACTAACTCCTACAATGAGCAGTTCTTC.